The clone carrying this TCR beta chain was seen ten or more times. Antigen: not known. It was from about 19-30 mg of unsorted bulk tissue that RNA and DNA were co-extracted. This sample was included in a study of tumor-infiltrating lymphocytes in primary liver carcinoma. V dropped 3 bases and J dropped 4 bases, with 15 bases sitting between them. CDR3 size: 15 residues. Germline loops: CDR1 GTSNPN, CDR2 SVGIG (reference sequence). Study observations and caveats: Among the pair types, tumor region pairs showed more overlap than tumor-adjacent and tumor-blood pairs. Tumor top-250-clone fractions significantly exceeded those of blood (p = 0.039).

The researchers produced TCR beta cDNA from 500 ng total RNA with a constant-region primer. Three-round nested multiplex PCR performed with slightly modified ARM-PCR produced the TCR beta libraries. A C-beta reverse primer was combined with TRBV1-TRBV30 forward primers in the first two PCR rounds, and each round had approximately 9 cycles. Using its own MiXCR run on the multiplex PCR reads, TCRdb lists one record per CDR3 protein. The sample lists roughly 100,000 distinct CDR3 sequences; around 80% were seen once. The source material was liver tumor tissue from sampling region 3. This sample's subset: tumor region T3, left-lateral pole. The TCR originated in a middle-aged man with primary liver carcinoma and hepatitis B virus infection. This chain connects TRBV30 to TRBJ1-4; tentatively, D is TRBD1 (5 bases). The DNA for the CDR3 is TGTGCCTGGAGGGCCGCGGGGCAGCATAATGAAAAACTGTTTTTT. Its translation is CAWRAAGQHNEKLFF.